The clone carrying this T cell receptor (beta chain) has a count of ten or more. Its specificity is not known. The data derive from a study of T cells in Graves' hyperthyroidism and ophthalmopathy. There were TCR beta CDR3 regions amplified from RNA transcripts. With the HTBI primer set, the TCR CDR3 went through a first round of RT-PCR. TCRdb recomputed calls from the multiplex PCR reads with MiXCR, one row per CDR3 protein. The profile shows 250,000 to 300,000 distinct CDR3 sequences, 15% to 20% of them singletons. Study-wide results and limits: Most clonotypes that expanded in the thyroid above 0.001 also showed up in blood. Ophthalmopathy, which appeared later, was predicted by the model a median around 6.5 months before onset.

This TCR was sampled from a man over 45 with Graves' ophthalmopathy. Sequenced material: blood.

CDR3 nucleotides: TGTGCCAGCAGTTCCAAACAGGGAGGCACCGGGGAGCTGTTTTTT. Translated: CASSSKQGGTGELFF. The chain has TRBV5-4 and TRBJ2-2; D may match TRBD1 or TRBD2 (6 bases each). This CDR3 is built from 15 residues. Looked up from germline, CDR1 is SGHNT and CDR2 is YYREEE (reference sequence). V lost 5 bases to trimming and J lost 4 bases, with 15 bases between them.